This record looks at one T cell receptor (beta chain) sequence and its context. The data are from a study of shared clonotypes between healthy human individuals. Study context: A couple of female and a few male donors aged 18 to 49 were enrolled.

The germline V and J ends were trimmed by 6 bases and 1 base, with 12 bases remaining between them. The CDR3 is made up of 15 amino acids. Germline V lookup: CDR1 SGHTA, CDR2 FQGNSA. Using immunoSEQ multiplex PCR, the repertoire was profiled, and TCRdb retains in-frame clones only, with some absent. The table has about 2.3 million clones, 80% to 95% seen once. The receptor's source is a man aged 18 to 30 in good health. Some clones in this sample may be carry-over from other donors' samples. The genes are TRBV7-2 and TRBJ2-2; weak D call: TRBD2 (5 bases). Sample: naive CD4+ T cells from PBMCs. Described subset: CD45RA+ positively selected. The DNA for the CDR3 is TGTGCCAGCAGTCTCCTGGGAGTGAACACCGGGGAGCTGTTTTTT. Its protein is CASSLLGVNTGELFF.